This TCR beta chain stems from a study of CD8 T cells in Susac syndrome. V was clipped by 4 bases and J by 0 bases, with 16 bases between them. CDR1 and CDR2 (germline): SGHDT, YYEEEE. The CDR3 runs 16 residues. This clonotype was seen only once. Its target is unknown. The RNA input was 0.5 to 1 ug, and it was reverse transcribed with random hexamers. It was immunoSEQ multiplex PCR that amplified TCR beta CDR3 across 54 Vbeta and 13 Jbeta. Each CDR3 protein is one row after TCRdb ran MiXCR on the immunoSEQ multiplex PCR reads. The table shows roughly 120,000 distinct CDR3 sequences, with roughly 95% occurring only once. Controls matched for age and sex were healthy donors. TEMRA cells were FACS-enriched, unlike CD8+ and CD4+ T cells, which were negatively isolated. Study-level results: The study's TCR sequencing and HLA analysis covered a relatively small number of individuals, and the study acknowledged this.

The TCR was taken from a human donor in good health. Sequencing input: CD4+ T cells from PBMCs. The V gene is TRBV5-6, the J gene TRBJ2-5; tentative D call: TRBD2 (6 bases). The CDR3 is CASSGPGLLYQETQYF. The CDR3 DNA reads TGTGCCAGCAGCGGTCCGGGACTCCTGTACCAAGAGACCCAGTACTTC.